Following are 3 T cell receptor beta chains from one sample sequenced in a study of cytomegalovirus exposure and HLA in healthy donors. Only in-frame clones appear in the TCRdb table, and some are missing; sequencing was by immunoSEQ multiplex PCR. The repertoire consists of some 170,000 clones, with about 83% occurring once and the leading ten covering 1.4%. The specimen sequenced was PBMCs. These receptors were collected from a woman aged 25 to 39 in good health and CMV-seronegative.

The chain combines TRBV7-9 with TRBJ2-1; 7 positions agree with TRBD2. The CDR3 has 16 residues. Germline V gives CDR1 SEHNR, CDR2 FQNEAQ (reference sequence). With 5 bases clipped from V and 7 bases from J, the junction kept 14 bases outside the gene matches. CDR3 residues: CASSLSGVSDINEQFF. The CDR3 coding sequence is TGTGCCAGCAGCCTAAGCGGGGTATCCGATATTAATGAGCAGTTCTTC.

CDR3 DNA: TGTGCCATCAGTGGTCTTGAAGAGACCCAGTACTTC. Translation: CAISGLEETQYF. This chain connects TRBV10-3 to TRBJ2-5; D not certain. V lost 4 bases to trimming and J lost 3 bases, with 6 bases between them. In germline, CDR1 is ENHRY, CDR2 SYGVKD. This CDR3 region has 12 residues.

This rearrangement joins TRBV7-2 to TRBJ1-2; D gene ambiguous. The CDR3 has 13 amino acids. Germline V CDR1 and CDR2: SGHTA, FQGNSA. The V end lost 8 bases, the J end lost 7 bases, and 17 bases lay between the germline ends. The CDR3 DNA follows: TGTGCCAGCGCCAACATGGGAGGCACTGGCTACACCTTC. Translated, it gives CASANMGGTGYTF.